These 9 T cell receptor beta chains were sequenced from one sample in a study of cytomegalovirus exposure and HLA in healthy donors. Produced via immunoSEQ multiplex PCR; TCRdb's table is partial and in-frame only. The sample contains about 140,000 clones, around 87% of which appear only once. The sample taken for sequencing was PBMCs. Every receptor here comes from a man between 18 and 29 years old in good health and CMV-seropositive.

CDR3 DNA: TGCGCCAGCAGCTTGGCAGGGGACGACTACGAGCAGTACTTC. It yields the protein CASSLAGDDYEQYF. The V call is TRBV5-1, the J call TRBJ2-7; tentative D call: TRBD1 (6 bases). Trimming took 0 bases from V and 3 from J, leaving 10 bases between them. Germline CDR1 SGHRS, CDR2 YFSETQ. The CDR3 runs 14 residues.

The chain carries TRBV19 and TRBJ2-7; D possibly corresponds to TRBD1 (6 bases). The CDR3 is 15 amino acids. Germline CDR1 and CDR2: LNHDA and SQIVND (reference sequence). Trimming removed 3 bases from V and 2 bases from J, with 14 bases in between. CDR3 sequence (DNA): TGTGCCAGTAGTATGGGGGCCGACAGAACCTACGAGCAGTACTTC. Protein: CASSMGADRTYEQYF. The variable domain in full, with the rest retrieved from reference TRBV19 and TRBJ2-7, is DGGITQSPKYLFRKEGQNVTLSCEQNLNHDAMYWYRQDPGQGLRLIYYSQIVNDFQKGDIAEGYSVSREKKESFPLTVTSAQKNPTAFYLCASSMGADRTYEQYFGPGTRLTVT.

The V and J genes are TRBV10-1 and TRBJ2-7; D possibly corresponds to TRBD1 (6 bases). From germline, CDR1 is WNHNN and CDR2 SYGVQD (reference sequence). The CDR3 is 13 residues long. Trimming left V 0 bases short and J 3 bases short, with 6 bases between. CDR3 sequence (DNA): TGCGCCAGCAGTGAGTCGACAGGCTACGAGCAGTACTTC. Translation: CASSESTGYEQYF.

This clone was seen once. J is TRBJ2-1 and V is TRBV27; TRBD1 matches at 8 bases. CDR1 MNHEY and CDR2 SMNVEV come from the germline V gene (reference sequence). This CDR3 is 15 amino acids long. V shed 6 bases and J 4 bases; nucleotides not matched to a gene: 8. CDR3 protein: CASSPGQGPYNEQFF. The CDR3 region has the DNA TGTGCCAGCAGCCCCGGACAGGGTCCATACAATGAGCAGTTCTTC.

The V call is TRBV29-1, the J call TRBJ2-5; 7 nucleotides align to TRBD2. With 7 bases clipped from V and 1 base from J, the junction kept 6 bases outside the gene matches. The CDR3 length is 13 residues. Germline V gives CDR1 SQVTM, CDR2 ANQGSEA. The chain's CDR3 is CSAGRDSQETQYF. The CDR3 region has the DNA TGCAGCGCTGGGAGGGACTCCCAAGAGACCCAGTACTTC.

The rearrangement uses TRBV4-1 and TRBJ1-1; D might be TRBD1 (6 bases). Per germline, CDR1 MGHRA and CDR2 YSYEKL. V lost 1 base, J lost 1 base, and 10 bases lay in between. There are 15 residues in the CDR3. The CDR3 here is CASSQVGRGNTEAFF. The CDR3 nucleotides are TGCGCCAGCAGCCAAGTGGGCAGGGGGAACACTGAAGCTTTCTTT.

V usage is TRBV18 and J usage is TRBJ1-1, with D perhaps matching TRBD1 (5 bases). CDR1 and CDR2 from the germline V gene are KGHSH and LQKENI. This CDR3 region has 17 residues. V was clipped by 1 base and J by 5 bases, with 20 bases between them. The CDR3 spells CASSPRPISGAGTEAFF. CDR3 bases: TGTGCCAGCTCACCACGACCGATCTCCGGGGCGGGGACTGAAGCTTTCTTT.

The chain uses TRBV5-1 and TRBJ1-2; D call uncertain. This CDR3 has 12 residues. Germline loops: CDR1 SGHRS, CDR2 YFSETQ. Trimming left V 2 bases short and J 4 bases short, with 6 bases between. Here the CDR3 DNA reads TGCGCCAGCAGCTTTAGCACCTATGGCTACACCTTC. Protein: CASSFSTYGYTF.

The chain combines TRBV5-1 with TRBJ2-1; maybe TRBD2 (7 bases). The CDR3 has 14 amino acids. Trimming removed 4 bases from V and 7 bases from J, with 15 bases in between. Germline values: CDR1 SGHRS, CDR2 YFSETQ. The DNA of the CDR3 is TGCGCCAGCAGCCCGCAGGGGCGGGAGAATGAGCAGTTCTTC. This translates into CASSPQGRENEQFF.